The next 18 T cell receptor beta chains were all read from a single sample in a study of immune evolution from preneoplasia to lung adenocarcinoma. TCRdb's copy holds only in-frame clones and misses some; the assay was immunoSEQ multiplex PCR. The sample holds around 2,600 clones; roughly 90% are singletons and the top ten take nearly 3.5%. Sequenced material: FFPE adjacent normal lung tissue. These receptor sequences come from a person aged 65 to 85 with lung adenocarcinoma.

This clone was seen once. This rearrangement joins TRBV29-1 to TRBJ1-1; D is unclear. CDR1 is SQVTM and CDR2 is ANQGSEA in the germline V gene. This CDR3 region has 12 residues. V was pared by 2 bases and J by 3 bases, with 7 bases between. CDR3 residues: CSVERGDTEAFF. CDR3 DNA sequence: TGCAGCGTTGAAAGAGGAGACACTGAAGCTTTCTTT.

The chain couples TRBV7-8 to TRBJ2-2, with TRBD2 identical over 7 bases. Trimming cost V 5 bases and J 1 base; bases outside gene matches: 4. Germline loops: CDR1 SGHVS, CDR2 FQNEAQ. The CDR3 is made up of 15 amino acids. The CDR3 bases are TGTGCCAGCAGCCAGCGGGACCAGAACACCGGGGAGCTGTTTTTT. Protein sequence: CASSQRDQNTGELFF.

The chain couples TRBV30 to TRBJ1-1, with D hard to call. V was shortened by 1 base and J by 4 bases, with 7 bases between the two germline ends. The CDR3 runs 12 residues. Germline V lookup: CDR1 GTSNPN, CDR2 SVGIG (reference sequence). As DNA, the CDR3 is TGTGCCTGGAGTGGGAAGGGCACTGAAGCTTTCTTT. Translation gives CAWSGKGTEAFF.

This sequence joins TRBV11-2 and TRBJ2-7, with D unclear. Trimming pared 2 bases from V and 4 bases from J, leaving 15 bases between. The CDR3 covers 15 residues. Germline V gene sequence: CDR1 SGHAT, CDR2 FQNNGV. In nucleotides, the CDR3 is TGTGCCAGCAGCTTATTTGCCGGCCAGAAATACGAGCAGTACTTC. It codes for CASSLFAGQKYEQYF.

In DNA, the CDR3 is TGTGCCAGCAGCTTAGAGTCATCCATCCGGGGGCAGTACTTC. Amino acids: CASSLESSIRGQYF. The gene calls are TRBV11-2 and TRBJ2-7, with a possible D match to TRBD2 (5 bases). The germline CDR1 and CDR2 sequences are SGHAT and FQNNGV. V lost 0 bases and J 9 bases, leaving 15 bases between the germline ends. The CDR3 sequence is 14 residues long.

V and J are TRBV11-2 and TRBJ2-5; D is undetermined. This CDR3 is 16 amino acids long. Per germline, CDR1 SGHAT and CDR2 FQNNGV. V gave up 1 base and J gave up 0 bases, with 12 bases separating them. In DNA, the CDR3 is TGTGCCAGCAGCTTAGGACAAAGTAGGGACCAAGAGACCCAGTACTTC. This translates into CASSLGQSRDQETQYF.

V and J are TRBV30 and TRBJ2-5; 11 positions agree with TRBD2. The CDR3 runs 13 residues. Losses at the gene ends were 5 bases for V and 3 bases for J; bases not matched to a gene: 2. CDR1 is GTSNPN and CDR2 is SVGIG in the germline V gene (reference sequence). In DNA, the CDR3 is TGTGCCTGGGTACTAGCGGGAGAAGAGACCCAGTACTTC. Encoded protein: CAWVLAGEETQYF.

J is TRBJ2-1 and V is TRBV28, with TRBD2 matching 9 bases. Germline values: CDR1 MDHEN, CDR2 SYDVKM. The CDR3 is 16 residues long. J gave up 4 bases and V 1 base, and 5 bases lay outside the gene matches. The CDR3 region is CASSLYSLAGYNEQFF. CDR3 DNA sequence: TGTGCCAGCAGTTTATATTCGCTAGCGGGGTACAATGAGCAGTTCTTC.

The CDR3 nucleotides read TGTGCCACCAGCCCAACTAGCGGGAGGGCCGCGGAGACCCAGTACTTC. Translation: CATSPTSGRAAETQYF. The chain uses TRBV15 and TRBJ2-5, with TRBD2 matching 13 bases. Germline trimming cut 5 bases from V and 5 bases from J; bases unmatched to any gene: 8. The CDR3 is 16 amino acids. Germline loops: CDR1 LNHNV, CDR2 YYDKDF (reference sequence).

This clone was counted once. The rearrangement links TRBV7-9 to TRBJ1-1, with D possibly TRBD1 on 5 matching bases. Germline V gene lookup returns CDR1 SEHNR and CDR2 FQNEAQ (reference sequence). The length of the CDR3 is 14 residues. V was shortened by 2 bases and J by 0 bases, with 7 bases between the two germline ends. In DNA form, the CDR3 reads TGTGCCAGCAGCTTACAGGGCTTGAACACTGAAGCTTTCTTT. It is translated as CASSLQGLNTEAFF.

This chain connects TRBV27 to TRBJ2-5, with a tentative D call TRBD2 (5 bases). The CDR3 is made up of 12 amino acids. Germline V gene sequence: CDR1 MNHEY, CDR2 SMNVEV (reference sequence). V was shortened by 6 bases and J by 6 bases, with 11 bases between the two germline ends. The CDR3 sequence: CASSPPGKTQYF. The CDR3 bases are TGTGCCAGCAGCCCGCCGGGGAAGACCCAGTACTTC.

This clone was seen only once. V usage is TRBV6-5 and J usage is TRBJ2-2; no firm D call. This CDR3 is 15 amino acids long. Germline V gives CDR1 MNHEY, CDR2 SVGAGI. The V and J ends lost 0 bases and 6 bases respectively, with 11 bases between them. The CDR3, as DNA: TGTGCCAGCAGTTACTCGCCAGAACAGTCCGGGGAGCTGTTTTTT. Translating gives CASSYSPEQSGELFF.

For the CDR3, the DNA is TGTGCCAGCAACCTATTCCGGGACAGTGCATATGGCTACACCTTC. The encoded protein is CASNLFRDSAYGYTF. The rearrangement joins TRBV7-2 to TRBJ1-2, with 7 bases matching TRBD1. CDR1 is SGHTA, CDR2 FQGNSA, per germline. V shed 7 bases, J shed 5 bases, and the junction held 13 bases outside the gene matches. This CDR3 has 15 amino acids.

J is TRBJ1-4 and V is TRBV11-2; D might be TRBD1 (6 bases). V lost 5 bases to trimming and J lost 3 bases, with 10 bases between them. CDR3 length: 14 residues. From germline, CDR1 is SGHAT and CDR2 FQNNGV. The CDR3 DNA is TGTGCCAGCAGCCCCAGACAGGCTAATGAAAAACTGTTTTTT. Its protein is CASSPRQANEKLFF.

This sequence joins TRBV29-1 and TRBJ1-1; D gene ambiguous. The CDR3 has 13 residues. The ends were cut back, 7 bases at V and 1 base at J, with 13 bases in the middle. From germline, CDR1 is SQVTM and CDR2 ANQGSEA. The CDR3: CSAEGRSNTEAFF. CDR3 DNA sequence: TGCAGCGCCGAGGGTAGATCGAACACTGAAGCTTTCTTT.

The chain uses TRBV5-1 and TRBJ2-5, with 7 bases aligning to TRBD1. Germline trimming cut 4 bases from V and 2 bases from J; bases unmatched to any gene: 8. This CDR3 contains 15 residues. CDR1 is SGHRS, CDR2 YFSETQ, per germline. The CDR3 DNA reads TGCGCCAGCAGCCCCGACAGGGTGGGTCAAGAGACCCAGTACTTC. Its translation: CASSPDRVGQETQYF.

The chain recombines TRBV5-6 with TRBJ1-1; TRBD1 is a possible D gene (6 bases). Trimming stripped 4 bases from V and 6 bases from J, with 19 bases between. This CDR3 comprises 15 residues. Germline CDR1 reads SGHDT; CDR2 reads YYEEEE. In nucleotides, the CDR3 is TGTGCCAGCAGCGCAGATCTGACAGGCGGTTCTGAAGCTTTCTTT. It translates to CASSADLTGGSEAFF.

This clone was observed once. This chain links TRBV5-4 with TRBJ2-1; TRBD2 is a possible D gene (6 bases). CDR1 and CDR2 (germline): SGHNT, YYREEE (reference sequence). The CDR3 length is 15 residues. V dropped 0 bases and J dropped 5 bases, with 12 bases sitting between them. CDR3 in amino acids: CASSLGTSKNNEQFF. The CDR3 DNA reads TGTGCCAGCAGCTTGGGAACTAGCAAAAACAATGAGCAGTTCTTC.